Detailed here is one T cell receptor (beta chain). Its target is unknown. The CDR3 has 15 residues. The J segment lost 8 bases and the V segment lost 4 bases, leaving 5 bases of the junction unmatched. From germline, CDR1 is SGHDN and CDR2 FVKESK. The entry originates in a study of OX40 agonist ivuxolimab in advanced cancers. Turning to the study itself: The diagnoses of dose-escalation patients were hepatocellular carcinoma, melanoma, renal cell or head and neck cancer. Partial responses were achieved by three patients, one with hepatocellular carcinoma and two with cutaneous melanoma.

Study-wide results and limits: Partial responders receiving 0.1-3.0 mg/kg showed among the lowest clonal expansion. On average, CD8+ T cells showed a greater number of expanded clones than CD4+.

The assay was immunoSEQ multiplex PCR, and TCRdb's table has in-frame clones only and misses some. The data contain tens of thousands of clones, under 90% of them singletons. The input for sequencing was CD4+ or CD8+ T cells sorted from blood, taken in a trial of the OX40 agonist ivuxolimab. The genes are TRBV14 and TRBJ2-1, with 13 bases matching TRBD2. The sequence was obtained from an adult with an advanced solid tumor such as melanoma, head and neck, liver or kidney cancer. DNA of the CDR3: TGTGCCAGCAGCCCGGGACTAGCGGGACTTTATGAGCAGTTCTTC. Protein product: CASSPGLAGLYEQFF. The whole variable domain, filled in from reference TRBV14 and TRBJ2-1, reads EAGVTQFPSHSVIEKGQTVTLRCDPISGHDNLYWYRRVMGKEIKFLLHFVKESKQDESGMPNNRFLAERTGGTYSTLKVQPAELEDSGVYFCASSPGLAGLYEQFFGPGTRLTVL.